This TCR beta chain came from a study of blood T cell repertoires in COVID-19. The germline V gene encodes CDR1 MNHNS and CDR2 SASEGT. Trimming stripped 3 bases from V and 7 bases from J, with 15 bases between. This CDR3 spans 14 amino acids. Assay used: immunoSEQ multiplex PCR; TCRdb lists only in-frame clones, some missing. The sample has about 330,000 clones; around 87% are singletons. Cohort placement rested on clinical history that participants reported themselves. The TCR comes from a woman aged 30 to 39 who had recovered from COVID-19. This chain uses TRBV6-1 with TRBJ1-2; D is perhaps TRBD1 (5 bases). Source material: PBMCs or T cells enriched from blood (not recorded which). CDR3 in amino acids: CASSDVRRGGGYTF. In DNA, the CDR3 is TGTGCCAGCAGTGATGTGCGGAGGGGTGGTGGCTACACCTTC.